This record looks at one T cell receptor beta chain sequence and its context. The germline gives CDR1 MNHEY, CDR2 SMNVEV (reference sequence). The CDR3 sequence is 14 residues long. The V gene lost 5 bases and the J gene lost 5 bases, with 12 bases spanning the gap. Profiling relied on immunoSEQ multiplex PCR, and the TCRdb table lists in-frame clones only, not all of them. The sample yields 200,000 to 250,000 clones, 70% to 90% seen once. This entry comes from a study of blood T cell repertoires in COVID-19. This chain uses TRBV27 with TRBJ2-2; possibly TRBD2 for D (5 bases). Input material: PBMCs or T cells enriched from blood (not recorded which). The source is a woman aged 50 to 65 with acute COVID-19. Here the CDR3 reads CASSRGSLTGELFF. In nucleotides, the CDR3 is TGTGCCAGCAGTCGAGGGAGTTTGACCGGGGAGCTGTTTTTT.